A selection of T cell receptor beta chains follows, all from one sample in a study of blood T cell repertoires in COVID-19. The method was immunoSEQ multiplex PCR; TCRdb's version includes in-frame clones alone and lacks a portion of them. Among some 150,000 clones, 85% to 90% were seen once, and the ten largest hold over 12%. Input material: peripheral blood. The receptors originated from a middle-aged woman with acute or convalescent COVID-19. Both conserved end residues are part of each CDR3. Each record gives: clone size, V gene, J gene, D gene, CDR3 protein, CDR3 DNA. A D gene is named only where the DNA matches it firmly. Clone size is stated in some rows and not others, as once, few, many or a class when expanded.

abundance: NA; v_gene: TRBV7-8; j_gene: TRBJ1-2; d_gene: NA; CDR3aa: CASSYGQLRYTF; CDR3nt: TGTGCCAGCAGCTACGGACAGTTACGCTACACCTTC
abundance: once; v_gene: TRBV19; j_gene: TRBJ2-1; d_gene: NA; CDR3aa: CASSIGGHNEQFF; CDR3nt: TGTGCCAGTAGTATTGGGGGCCACAATGAGCAGTTCTTC
abundance: NA; v_gene: TRBV27; j_gene: TRBJ2-7; d_gene: NA; CDR3aa: CASSPDTYEQYF; CDR3nt: TGTGCCAGCAGTCCGGACACCTACGAGCAGTACTTC
abundance: NA; v_gene: TRBV3-1/TRBV3-2; j_gene: TRBJ2-7; d_gene: TRBD2; CDR3aa: CASSPLAGGREQYF; CDR3nt: TGTGCCAGCAGCCCACTAGCGGGGGGGCGTGAGCAGTACTTC
abundance: NA; v_gene: TRBV19; j_gene: TRBJ2-3; d_gene: TRBD1; CDR3aa: CASSLSGGAETDTQYF; CDR3nt: TGTGCCAGTAGTTTGTCAGGGGGCGCAGAAACAGATACGCAGTATTTT
abundance: NA; v_gene: TRBV12-3/TRBV12-4; j_gene: TRBJ1-5; d_gene: TRBD1; CDR3aa: CASSLGQGQPQHF; CDR3nt: TGTGCCAGCAGTTTAGGACAGGGACAGCCCCAGCATTTT
abundance: NA; v_gene: TRBV5-4; j_gene: TRBJ2-1; d_gene: NA; CDR3aa: CASSLVADYNEQFF; CDR3nt: TGTGCCAGCAGCTTGGTGGCAGACTACAATGAGCAGTTCTTC
abundance: NA; v_gene: TRBV5-1; j_gene: TRBJ2-3; d_gene: NA; CDR3aa: CASSDPSEGTQYF; CDR3nt: TGCGCCAGCAGCGACCCATCCGAGGGTACGCAGTATTTT
abundance: NA; v_gene: TRBV6-5; j_gene: TRBJ1-6; d_gene: NA; CDR3aa: CASTERRNNSPLHF; CDR3nt: TGTGCCAGCACCGAACGGAGGAATAATTCACCCCTCCACTTT
abundance: NA; v_gene: TRBV27; j_gene: TRBJ1-1; d_gene: TRBD1; CDR3aa: CASSRTGTEAFF; CDR3nt: TGTGCCAGCAGTCGGACAGGCACTGAAGCTTTCTTT
abundance: NA; v_gene: TRBV29-1; j_gene: TRBJ2-1; d_gene: TRBD2; CDR3aa: CSVEALAGGPDEQFF; CDR3nt: TGCAGCGTTGAAGCGCTAGCGGGGGGGCCGGATGAGCAGTTCTTC
abundance: NA; v_gene: TRBV5-6; j_gene: TRBJ2-1; d_gene: TRBD2; CDR3aa: CASSGGTSGYNEQFF; CDR3nt: TGTGCCAGCAGCGGAGGGACTAGCGGGTACAATGAGCAGTTCTTC
abundance: NA; v_gene: TRBV4-2; j_gene: TRBJ2-1; d_gene: TRBD2; CDR3aa: CASSRGTSEYNEQFF; CDR3nt: TGTGCCAGCAGCCGGGGGACTAGCGAGTACAATGAGCAGTTCTTC
abundance: NA; v_gene: TRBV27; j_gene: TRBJ1-1; d_gene: NA; CDR3aa: CASSLYGGLGTEAFF; CDR3nt: TGTGCCAGCAGTTTATACGGGGGTTTAGGCACTGAAGCTTTCTTT
abundance: NA; v_gene: TRBV9; j_gene: TRBJ1-1; d_gene: TRBD1; CDR3aa: CASSGTGGLDTEAFF; CDR3nt: TGTGCCAGCAGCGGGACAGGGGGCTTGGACACTGAAGCTTTCTTT
abundance: once; v_gene: TRBV28; j_gene: TRBJ1-2; d_gene: NA; CDR3aa: CASSYPDRNYGYTF; CDR3nt: TGTGCCAGCAGTTATCCCGACAGAAACTATGGCTACACCTTC
abundance: NA; v_gene: TRBV19; j_gene: TRBJ2-3; d_gene: NA; CDR3aa: CASSIDTGVVFGPDTQYF; CDR3nt: TGTGCCAGTAGTATAGACACGGGAGTGGTGTTTGGCCCGGATACGCAGTATTTT
abundance: NA; v_gene: TRBV28; j_gene: TRBJ2-5; d_gene: TRBD2; CDR3aa: CASSSILAGQETQYF; CDR3nt: TGTGCCAGCAGTTCAATACTAGCGGGGCAAGAGACCCAGTACTTC
abundance: NA; v_gene: TRBV12-5; j_gene: TRBJ2-3; d_gene: NA; CDR3aa: CASGHGGLSTDTQYF; CDR3nt: TGTGCTAGTGGTCACGGGGGGCTTAGCACAGATACGCAGTATTTT
abundance: NA; v_gene: TRBV3-1/TRBV3-2; j_gene: TRBJ2-1; d_gene: TRBD2; CDR3aa: CASSQGTSAIVDEQFF; CDR3nt: TGTGCCAGCAGCCAAGGGACTAGCGCAATAGTCGATGAGCAGTTCTTC
abundance: NA; v_gene: TRBV5-5; j_gene: TRBJ1-5; d_gene: TRBD1; CDR3aa: CASSRGTGYSNQPQHF; CDR3nt: TGTGCCAGCAGTCGAGGGACAGGTTATAGCAATCAGCCCCAGCATTTT
abundance: NA; v_gene: TRBV28; j_gene: TRBJ2-3; d_gene: TRBD1; CDR3aa: CASSFSFLDRADTQYF; CDR3nt: TGTGCCAGCAGTTTTAGTTTCCTTGACAGGGCAGATACGCAGTATTTT
abundance: once; v_gene: TRBV5-7; j_gene: TRBJ2-3; d_gene: TRBD2; CDR3aa: CASSWGLAGTPYPPDTQYF; CDR3nt: TGTGCCAGCAGCTGGGGACTAGCGGGGACCCCCTACCCCCCAGATACGCAGTATTTT
abundance: NA; v_gene: TRBV10-1; j_gene: TRBJ2-2; d_gene: TRBD1; CDR3aa: CASSPTGEAGELFF; CDR3nt: TGCGCCAGCAGTCCGACAGGGGAAGCCGGGGAGCTGTTTTTT
abundance: NA; v_gene: TRBV15; j_gene: TRBJ1-5; d_gene: NA; CDR3aa: CATSREGGGASGGDSDDQPQHF; CDR3nt: TGTGCCACCAGCAGAGAGGGGGGTGGCGCATCTGGGGGTGACTCCGATGATCAGCCCCAGCATTTT
abundance: NA; v_gene: TRBV6-5; j_gene: TRBJ1-6; d_gene: NA; CDR3aa: CASSPGEGFSPLHF; CDR3nt: TGTGCCAGCAGTCCCGGTGAGGGCTTTTCACCCCTCCACTTT
abundance: NA; v_gene: TRBV6-4; j_gene: TRBJ2-3; d_gene: NA; CDR3aa: CASSDSIEAGDTQYF; CDR3nt: TGTGCCAGCAGTGACTCGATCGAAGCGGGAGATACGCAGTATTTT
abundance: NA; v_gene: TRBV2; j_gene: TRBJ2-5; d_gene: TRBD2; CDR3aa: CASRETSGGETQYF; CDR3nt: TGTGCCAGCAGAGAGACTAGCGGGGGAGAGACCCAGTACTTC
abundance: NA; v_gene: TRBV27; j_gene: TRBJ1-2; d_gene: TRBD1; CDR3aa: CASSPRDRLYGYTF; CDR3nt: TGTGCCAGCAGTCCCCGGGACAGACTCTATGGCTACACCTTC
abundance: NA; v_gene: TRBV5-1; j_gene: TRBJ2-2; d_gene: TRBD2; CDR3aa: CASSLVSGEGGELFF; CDR3nt: TGCGCCAGCAGCTTGGTGAGCGGGGAGGGCGGGGAGCTGTTTTTT
abundance: NA; v_gene: TRBV6-5; j_gene: TRBJ1-4; d_gene: TRBD1; CDR3aa: CASSYAQGVREKLFF; CDR3nt: TGTGCCAGCAGTTACGCGCAGGGGGTCAGGGAAAAACTGTTTTTT
abundance: NA; v_gene: TRBV7-9; j_gene: TRBJ2-3; d_gene: NA; CDR3aa: CASSLTGETDTQYF; CDR3nt: TGTGCCAGCAGCTTAACGGGGGAAACAGATACGCAGTATTTT
abundance: NA; v_gene: TRBV11-2; j_gene: TRBJ2-3; d_gene: NA; CDR3aa: CASSLALLDTQYF; CDR3nt: TGTGCCAGCAGCTTAGCCCTGTTGGATACGCAGTATTTT
abundance: NA; v_gene: TRBV12-3/TRBV12-4; j_gene: TRBJ1-5; d_gene: NA; CDR3aa: CASSRDNNQPQHF; CDR3nt: TGTGCCAGCAGCAGGGACAATAATCAGCCCCAGCATTTT
abundance: NA; v_gene: TRBV13; j_gene: TRBJ2-1; d_gene: TRBD2; CDR3aa: CASSWRLAGDPSSYNEQFF; CDR3nt: TGTGCCAGCAGCTGGCGACTAGCGGGGGACCCGAGCTCCTACAATGAGCAGTTCTTC
abundance: NA; v_gene: TRBV23-1; j_gene: TRBJ2-3; d_gene: NA; CDR3aa: CASSHPSSADTQYF; CDR3nt: TGCGCCAGCAGTCATCCCTCTTCGGCAGATACGCAGTATTTT
abundance: once; v_gene: TRBV30; j_gene: TRBJ1-6; d_gene: TRBD1; CDR3aa: CAWSGQGGNSPLHF; CDR3nt: TGTGCCTGGAGTGGACAGGGCGGCAATTCACCCCTCCACTTT
abundance: once; v_gene: TRBV4-1; j_gene: TRBJ1-1; d_gene: NA; CDR3aa: CASSQEWGSRNTEAFF; CDR3nt: TGCGCCAGCAGCCAAGAATGGGGCAGCCGGAACACTGAAGCTTTCTTT